The 12 T cell receptor beta chains below come from one sample, sequenced in a study of neurological immune-mediated disorders. Each CDR3 protein is one row after TCRdb ran MiXCR on the 5' RACE reads. The data show tens of thousands of distinct CDR3 sequences, 4.5% to 5.5% seen once. What was sequenced was PBMCs. The receptor source for this set is a man in his thirties or forties with multiple sclerosis.

This clonotype was detected a few times. V gene TRBV29-1 combines with J gene TRBJ1-2, with 8 bases fitting TRBD1. V gave up 3 bases and J gave up 2 bases; unmatched junction bases: 5. CDR1 and CDR2 from the germline V gene are SQVTM and ANQGSEA. This CDR3 contains 14 residues. CDR3 region: CSVDATGANYGYTF. Written as DNA, the CDR3 is TGCAGCGTTGACGCGACAGGGGCCAACTATGGCTACACCTTC.

There are many counts of this clonotype. The chain carries TRBV12-3 or TRBV12-4 and TRBJ1-2, with TRBD1 matching 9 bases. V shed 5 bases, J shed 6 bases, and the junction held 10 bases outside the gene matches. The CDR3 extends over 15 amino acids. CDR3 DNA sequence: TGTGCCAGCAGTACGACAGGTGGGACAGGGAATGGCTACACCTTC. Translated, it gives CASSTTGGTGNGYTF.

The chain is built from TRBV24-1 and TRBJ1-5, with TRBD1 identical over 9 bases. The CDR3 consists of 15 residues. The V gene end was trimmed by 3 bases and the J gene end by 2 bases; junction bases not matched to a gene: 1. Germline V gene data show CDR1 as KGHDR and CDR2 as SFDVKD. The CDR3: CATSDRQGGNQPQHF. The CDR3, as DNA: TGTGCCACCAGTGATCGACAGGGGGGCAATCAGCCCCAGCATTTT.

This clonotype was seen ten or more times. The chain couples TRBV5-6 to TRBJ2-7, with D tentatively TRBD2 (5 bases). Germline V gene sequence: CDR1 SGHDT, CDR2 YYEEEE. Trimming left V 0 bases short and J 0 bases short, with 10 bases between. This CDR3 is built from 15 residues. The DNA of the CDR3 is TGTGCCAGCAGCTTGGCCGGGGAGAGCTCCTACGAGCAGTACGTC. Its protein product is CASSLAGESSYEQYV.

There are many counts of this clonotype. V gene TRBV9 combines with J gene TRBJ2-5; D tentatively reads TRBD1 or TRBD2 (6 bases each). This CDR3 is 16 amino acids long. With 0 bases removed from V and 5 bases from J, the gap between germline ends came to 17 bases. The germline V gene encodes CDR1 SGDLS and CDR2 YYNGEE. The CDR3: CASSVGTGARGETQYF. CDR3 DNA: TGTGCCAGCAGCGTAGGAACGGGGGCCCGAGGGGAGACCCAGTACTTC.

This chain connects TRBV20-1 to TRBJ1-1; no definite D call. The V end was cut by 6 bases, the J end by 1 base, with 12 bases between. Looked up from germline, CDR1 is DFQATT and CDR2 is SNEGSKA (reference sequence). The CDR3 extends over 13 amino acids. The CDR3 DNA follows: TGCAGTGCCCCGACTGGGGAGAACACTGAAGCTTTCTTT. Protein product: CSAPTGENTEAFF.

This clonotype occurred a few times. The chain links TRBV11-1 to TRBJ2-7; 7 bases map to TRBD1. The junction had 16 bases not matched to a gene; V was cut back by 2 bases and J by 6 bases. CDR3 length: 17 residues. CDR1 is SGHAT, CDR2 FQDESV, per germline (reference sequence). The CDR3 loop reads CASSLLRGISARFEQYF. DNA for the CDR3: TGTGCCAGCAGCTTACTCAGGGGGATCTCGGCCCGATTCGAGCAGTACTTC. The complete variable domain, with remaining parts taken from reference TRBV11-1 and TRBJ2-7, reads EAEVAQSPRYKITEKSQAVAFWCDPISGHATLYWYRQILGQGPELLVQFQDESVVDDSQLPKDRFSAERLKGVDSTLKIQPAELGDSAMYLCASSLLRGISARFEQYFGPGTRLTVT.

The table lists this clonotype with many counts. Mismatch with germline at one junction end may stem from a read error. The chain recombines TRBV3-1 with TRBJ1-5; D unresolved. Germline-derived CDR1 and CDR2 are LGHDT and YNNKEL (reference sequence). The CDR3 is made up of 18 amino acids. CDR3 residues: CASSPFPDGIEGNQPQNF. The CDR3 coding sequence is TGTGCCAGCAGCCCTTTTCCCGACGGGATAGAGGGCAATCAGCCCCAGAATTTT.

This clonotype has a count of ten or more. The genes are TRBV20-1 and TRBJ2-1; D might be TRBD2 (6 bases). Trimming took 3 bases from V and 2 from J, leaving 11 bases between them. Germline V lookup: CDR1 DFQATT, CDR2 SNEGSKA (reference sequence). The CDR3 consists of 14 residues. This CDR3 is CSASSGSTYNEQFF. CDR3 DNA: TGCAGTGCTAGTAGCGGTTCTACCTACAATGAGCAGTTCTTC.

This clonotype was seen repeatedly, ten times or more. The chain carries TRBV18 and TRBJ1-1; no reliable D call. Germline assignment: CDR1 KGHSH and CDR2 LQKENI. This CDR3 comprises 12 residues. Between the trimmed V and J ends, which lost 3 bases and 3 bases, there was a span of 5 bases. CDR3 DNA sequence: TGTGCCAGCTCACCGTCTGACACTGAAGCTTTCTTT. It is translated as CASSPSDTEAFF.

V is TRBV25-1 and J is TRBJ2-7; either TRBD1 or TRBD2 may fit D (5 bases each). Trimming removed 7 bases at V and 4 bases at J, with 20 bases between. Germline values: CDR1 MGHDK, CDR2 SYGVNS. The CDR3 has 15 residues. CDR3 DNA: TGTGCCAGCAAAGTCTTTCTGGGGGAAGCGTACGAGCAGTACTTC. Residues: CASKVFLGEAYEQYF.

This clonotype showed up many times. The chain couples TRBV5-6 to TRBJ2-1; D might be TRBD1 (5 bases). Germline CDR1 SGHDT, CDR2 YYEEEE. V was clipped by 2 bases and J by 4 bases, with 19 bases between them. The CDR3 runs to 17 residues. CDR3 protein: CASSLLSIYDSYNEQFF. CDR3 DNA: TGTGCCAGCAGCTTACTAAGTATATATGACAGTTACAATGAGCAGTTCTTC. Based on the CDR3 plus reference TRBV5-6 and TRBJ2-1, the full variable domain is DAGVTQSPTHLIKTRGQQVTLRCSPKSGHDTVSWYQQALGQGPQFIFQYYEEEERQRGNFPDRFSGHQFPNYSSELNVNALLLGDSALYLCASSLLSIYDSYNEQFFGPGTRLTVL.